The table lists the clone carrying this TCR beta chain with a few counts. Its antigen is undetermined. The record originates from a study of CD8 T cells in ankylosing spondylitis. Overall study results and limits: Characteristic, it appeared, of ankylosing spondylitis blood was a TCR beta motif of about eight highly homologous variants. Earlier reports found some motif variants in synovial fluid and blood in reactive arthritis. Clones tied to disease were said to be significantly enriched in matched ankylosing spondylitis synovial fluid.

CDR1 is DFQATT, CDR2 SNEGSKA, per germline (reference sequence). CDR3 size: 14 residues. V was pared by 4 bases and J by 3 bases, with 6 bases of the junction left unmatched. As the method for making TCR beta libraries, quantitative 5'-RACE with molecular barcodes was used. TCRdb processed the 5' RACE reads anew with MiXCR; each CDR3 protein has one entry. The sample holds hundreds of thousands of distinct CDR3 sequences, less than 25% seen once. V and J are TRBV20-1 and TRBJ1-2; 9 bases agree with TRBD1. This receptor was taken from a female donor with ankylosing spondylitis or in good health (not recorded which). The sequenced sample was blood, either unsorted or a sorted T cell fraction (not recorded which). The CDR3 loop reads CSAKLGTGYYGYTF. The CDR3 DNA sequence: TGCAGTGCTAAATTAGGGACAGGGTACTATGGCTACACCTTC.